This entry lists 28 T cell receptor beta chains sequenced from one sample in a study of T cell changes during pregnancy in multiple sclerosis. Data came from immunoSEQ multiplex PCR; TCRdb stores just in-frame clones and leaves some out. The data show about 40,000 clones, with roughly 90% seen just once and less than 1.5% held by the top ten. This material consisted of CD4+ T cells from peripheral blood mononuclear cells, taken in the second trimester of pregnancy. All receptors derive from a female donor with multiple sclerosis, enrolled in a pregnancy study.

This sequence joins TRBV19 and TRBJ2-1; TRBD2 matches at 15 bases. In germline, CDR1 is LNHDA, CDR2 SQIVND (reference sequence). This CDR3 has 18 amino acids. J lost 0 bases, V lost 6 bases, and 6 bases had no gene match. The CDR3 region is CASSGTSGRYSSYNEQFF. DNA of the CDR3: TGTGCCAGTAGCGGGACTAGCGGGAGGTATAGCTCCTACAATGAGCAGTTCTTC.

The CDR3 region is CASSPTGAGANVLTF. The CDR3 nucleotides are TGTGCCAGCAGCCCGACAGGAGCGGGGGCCAACGTCCTGACTTTC. The chain recombines TRBV2 with TRBJ2-6; D perhaps matches TRBD1 (6 bases). This CDR3 is built from 15 residues. Germline CDR1 SNHLY, CDR2 FYNNEI. V gave up 6 bases and J gave up 4 bases, with 13 bases separating them.

The rearrangement uses TRBV28 and TRBJ2-7; D is unclear. Germline assignment: CDR1 MDHEN and CDR2 SYDVKM. V lost 7 bases and J 3 bases, leaving 7 bases between the germline ends. CDR3 size: 11 residues. Here the CDR3 DNA reads TGTGCCAGCATTGCCGGCTACGAGCAGTACTTC. Its protein is CASIAGYEQYF.

The chain has TRBV11-3 and TRBJ2-1, with 7 bases that match TRBD2. This CDR3 spans 15 amino acids. V shed 4 bases, J shed 1 base, and the junction held 4 bases outside the gene matches. Germline CDR1 is SGHNT and CDR2 is YENEEA. The CDR3 sequence is CASSSGRSSYNEQFF. The CDR3 DNA sequence: TGTGCCAGCAGCTCCGGGAGGTCTTCCTACAATGAGCAGTTCTTC.

The chain links TRBV28 to TRBJ2-7, with D perhaps matching TRBD2 (5 bases). Germline assignment: CDR1 MDHEN and CDR2 SYDVKM. V dropped 6 bases and J dropped 6 bases, with 15 bases sitting between them. The CDR3 is made up of 13 amino acids. The CDR3 region is CASSPRGTREQYF. CDR3 DNA sequence: TGTGCCAGCAGCCCACGGGGTACGCGCGAGCAGTACTTC.

The V gene is TRBV14, the J gene TRBJ2-7, with D possibly matching TRBD2 (6 bases). Germline CDR1 is SGHDN and CDR2 is FVKESK. Trimming removed 1 base from V and 4 bases from J, with 11 bases in between. This CDR3 is built from 14 residues. CDR3: CASSQGGTLYEQYF. The CDR3 nucleotides are TGTGCCAGCAGCCAAGGCGGGACCCTTTACGAGCAGTACTTC.

The rearrangement joins TRBV7-2 to TRBJ2-1; 9 bases line up with TRBD2. The germline gives CDR1 SGHTA, CDR2 FQGNSA. V trimming: 5 bases; J trimming: 4 bases; junction bases outside the gene matches: 6. The CDR3 loop spans 15 amino acids. The CDR3 spells CASSLGTSPYNEQFF. The CDR3 DNA reads TGTGCCAGCAGCCTCGGGACTAGCCCTTACAATGAGCAGTTCTTC.

This chain uses TRBV28 with TRBJ1-2, with TRBD1 as a possible D gene (5 bases). V was pared by 5 bases and J by 1 base, with 8 bases between. CDR1 and CDR2 (germline): MDHEN, SYDVKM. The CDR3 loop spans 13 amino acids. The DNA of the CDR3 is TGTGCCAGCAGTGAGGACAATAACTATGGCTACACCTTC. It encodes CASSEDNNYGYTF.

The chain is built from TRBV28 and TRBJ1-2; D ambiguous. Trimming took 11 bases from V and 0 from J, leaving 10 bases between them. Germline V gives CDR1 MDHEN, CDR2 SYDVKM. The CDR3 length is 12 residues. CDR3: CASQEANYGYTF. The CDR3 nucleotides read TGTGCCTCCCAGGAAGCTAACTATGGCTACACCTTC.

The chain employs TRBV15 and TRBJ1-5, with a possible D match to TRBD1 (6 bases). The germline V gene encodes CDR1 LNHNV and CDR2 YYDKDF (reference sequence). This CDR3 is 15 amino acids long. The V end lost 5 bases, the J end lost 1 base, and 12 bases lay between the germline ends. CDR3 bases: TGTGCCACCAGCCCCGACAGGCTCAGCAATCAGCCCCAGCATTTT. It yields the protein CATSPDRLSNQPQHF.

CDR3 in amino acids: CASRTAGELFF. CDR3 coding DNA: TGTGCCAGCAGGACAGCCGGGGAGCTGTTTTTT. The chain recombines TRBV6-1 with TRBJ2-2; tentatively, D is TRBD1 (5 bases). V was cut by 6 bases and J by 6 bases, with 5 bases left in between. The germline V gene has CDR1 MNHNS and CDR2 SASEGT. The CDR3 loop spans 11 amino acids.

The chain combines TRBV9 with TRBJ1-2; 11 bases fit TRBD1. The CDR3 loop spans 17 amino acids. J was trimmed by 0 bases and V by 0 bases; bases with no gene match: 4. Germline values: CDR1 SGDLS, CDR2 YYNGEE. As DNA, the CDR3 is TGTGCCAGCAGCGTAGGTGGACAGGGGGCACCTAACTATGGCTACACCTTC. It yields the protein CASSVGGQGAPNYGYTF.

This clone was seen a few times. Written as DNA, the CDR3 is TGTGCCAGCACCCGGAGCGGGAGGGCCTACGAGCAGTACTTC. Translated: CASTRSGRAYEQYF. V and J are TRBV2 and TRBJ2-7, with TRBD2 matching over 10 bases. Germline CDR1 SNHLY, CDR2 FYNNEI. The CDR3 contains 14 residues. The ends lost 7 bases at V and 2 bases at J; junction bases unmatched: 5.

This clone came up a few times. The chain recombines TRBV5-4 with TRBJ1-3; a possible D gene is TRBD1 (5 bases). V lost 4 bases and J lost 4, with 15 bases in between. This CDR3 has 15 residues. Per germline, CDR1 SGHNT and CDR2 YYREEE (reference sequence). This CDR3 reads CASSPAAGPGNTIYF. The DNA of the CDR3 is TGTGCCAGCAGCCCCGCCGCAGGGCCCGGAAACACCATATATTTT.

The CDR3 spells CASSQATSGRANEQFF. As DNA, the CDR3 is TGCGCCAGCAGCCAAGCAACTAGCGGGAGGGCGAATGAGCAGTTCTTC. The rearrangement links TRBV4-1 to TRBJ2-1; 13 positions agree with TRBD2. CDR3 length: 16 residues. V shed 1 base, J shed 7 bases, and the junction held 4 bases outside the gene matches. Germline V gives CDR1 MGHRA, CDR2 YSYEKL.

The chain combines TRBV5-1 with TRBJ2-4; D may be TRBD1 (6 bases). Germline-derived CDR1 and CDR2 are SGHRS and YFSETQ. The CDR3 length is 14 residues. Trimming cost V 4 bases and J 3 bases, with 11 bases left between them. In DNA form, the CDR3 reads TGCGCCAGCAGCGTGGACAGTCGCAAAAACATTCAGTACTTC. This sequence encodes CASSVDSRKNIQYF.

This chain connects TRBV6-5 to TRBJ2-2, with a possible D match to TRBD2 (5 bases). CDR1 is MNHEY and CDR2 is SVGAGI in the germline V gene. This CDR3 comprises 16 residues. V was shortened by 0 bases and J by 3 bases, with 11 bases between the two germline ends. CDR3 in amino acids: CASSYSTGTDTGELFF. CDR3 DNA sequence: TGTGCCAGCAGTTACTCGACGGGAACGGACACCGGGGAGCTGTTTTTT.

The genes are TRBV15 and TRBJ2-3, with D possibly matching TRBD1 (6 bases). The CDR3 covers 15 residues. Germline V gives CDR1 LNHNV, CDR2 YYDKDF (reference sequence). The V gene lost 4 bases and the J gene lost 0 bases, with 11 bases spanning the gap. This CDR3 is CATSKTGSSTDTQYF. The DNA of the CDR3 is TGTGCCACCAGCAAGACAGGATCGAGCACAGATACGCAGTATTTT.

The chain employs TRBV2 and TRBJ2-7, with D maybe TRBD1 (5 bases). Germline CDR1 is SNHLY and CDR2 is FYNNEI. This CDR3 has 13 amino acids. V was shortened by 3 bases and J by 4 bases, with 10 bases between the two germline ends. This CDR3 reads CASSDPGPYEQYF. For the CDR3, the DNA is TGTGCCAGCAGTGATCCAGGGCCGTACGAGCAGTACTTC.

The chain uses TRBV5-6 and TRBJ2-5; TRBD2 matches at 10 bases. The DNA end favors TRBJ2-7, so the J call may be wrong. The CDR3 is made up of 14 amino acids. Germline V CDR1 and CDR2: SGHDT, YYEEEE. CDR3 sequence: CASSLFSGRNEQYF. The CDR3 DNA sequence: TGTGCCAGCAGCTTGTTTAGCGGGAGGAACGAGCAGTACTTC.

The CDR3 loop is CASSSRTGEQYF. The CDR3 nucleotides read TGTGCCAGCAGCTCACGGACTGGCGAGCAGTACTTC. V and J are TRBV11-1 and TRBJ2-7; perhaps TRBD2 as D (5 bases). There are 12 residues in the CDR3. With 4 bases removed from V and 6 bases from J, the gap between germline ends came to 10 bases. The germline CDR1 and CDR2 sequences are SGHAT and FQDESV (reference sequence).

CDR3 amino acids: CATSRDFAGAYNEQFF. Written as DNA, the CDR3 is TGTGCCACCAGCAGAGATTTCGCGGGCGCCTACAATGAGCAGTTCTTC. This chain links TRBV15 with TRBJ2-1; possible D gene TRBD2, 5 bases. Germline V gives CDR1 LNHNV, CDR2 YYDKDF (reference sequence). With 0 bases removed from V and 2 bases from J, the gap between germline ends came to 11 bases. The CDR3 runs to 16 residues.

The chain uses TRBV5-1 and TRBJ1-1; TRBD1 agrees at 7 bases. The CDR3 runs to 14 residues. Germline V gene lookup returns CDR1 SGHRS and CDR2 YFSETQ. Losses at the gene ends were 2 bases for V and 4 bases for J; bases not matched to a gene: 5. In DNA, the CDR3 is TGCGCCAGCAGCTTACAGGGGACGATCACTGAAGCTTTCTTT. Protein sequence: CASSLQGTITEAFF.

The genes are TRBV7-8 and TRBJ2-2; 7 positions agree with TRBD1. V trimming: 5 bases; J trimming: 4 bases; junction bases outside the gene matches: 7. From germline, CDR1 is SGHVS and CDR2 FQNEAQ. CDR3 length: 15 residues. CDR3: CASSPRGGGTGELFF. CDR3 sequence (DNA): TGTGCCAGCAGCCCCCGAGGGGGCGGCACCGGGGAGCTGTTTTTT.

This clone has more than one count but fewer than ten. This chain links TRBV5-1 with TRBJ2-6; perhaps TRBD1 as D (7 bases). Germline V gene sequence: CDR1 SGHRS, CDR2 YFSETQ. The CDR3 runs to 16 residues. The V end was cut by 5 bases, the J end by 0 bases, with 12 bases between. The chain's CDR3 is CASREGAGSGANVLTF. CDR3 nucleotide sequence: TGCGCCAGCAGGGAGGGGGCGGGCTCTGGGGCCAACGTCCTGACTTTC.

The gene calls are TRBV7-2 and TRBJ1-5; the D gene is possibly TRBD1 (5 bases). V lost 4 bases to trimming and J lost 7 bases, with 11 bases between them. Germline V CDR1 and CDR2: SGHTA, FQGNSA. This CDR3 is 13 amino acids long. The CDR3 region is CASSSVDSQPQHF. DNA of the CDR3: TGTGCCAGCAGCTCCGTCGACAGCCAGCCCCAGCATTTT.

The V and J genes are TRBV29-1 and TRBJ2-5, with a weak D call TRBD2 (5 bases). CDR3 length equals 12 residues. The germline V gene has CDR1 SQVTM and CDR2 ANQGSEA. V was cut by 4 bases and J by 1 base, with 7 bases left in between. The CDR3 spells CSVGTSQETQYF. CDR3 DNA: TGCAGCGTTGGGACTTCCCAAGAGACCCAGTACTTC. The whole variable domain, filled in from reference TRBV29-1 and TRBJ2-5, reads SAVISQKPSRDICQRGTSLTIQCQVDSQVTMMFWYRQQPGQSLTLIATANQGSEATYESGFVIDKFPISRPNLTFSTLTVSNMSPEDSSIYLCSVGTSQETQYFGPGTRLLVL.

J is TRBJ1-1 and V is TRBV18, with unresolved D. CDR3 length: 15 amino acids. Deletions cut 0 bases from V and 1 base from J, with 9 bases between. Germline CDR1 and CDR2: KGHSH and LQKENI. The chain's CDR3 is CASSPPGGRNTEAFF. As DNA, the CDR3 is TGTGCCAGCTCACCACCGGGAGGACGGAACACTGAAGCTTTCTTT.